Shown below are 20 T cell receptor beta chains from a single sample sequenced in a study of OX40 agonist ivuxolimab in advanced cancers. Generated by immunoSEQ multiplex PCR, the TCRdb table keeps only in-frame clones and is missing some. Among about 50,000 clones listed, about three quarters were seen once. The specimen comprised CD4+ or CD8+ T cells sorted from blood, sampled in a trial of the OX40 agonist ivuxolimab. The receptors were sampled from an adult with an advanced solid tumor such as melanoma, head and neck, liver or kidney cancer.

The chain has TRBV5-1 and TRBJ2-5; TRBD1 matches 10 bases. CDR1 and CDR2 (germline): SGHRS, YFSETQ. The CDR3 extends over 15 amino acids. V lost 4 bases, J lost 5 bases, and 8 bases stayed unmatched. The CDR3 nucleotides read TGCGCCAGCAGCCGGGGGACAGGGGTGGTGGAGACCCAGTACTTC. Translation: CASSRGTGVVETQYF.

This clone has just a few counts. The genes are TRBV5-4 and TRBJ2-3; 9 positions match TRBD2. The CDR3 is 15 amino acids. CDR1 SGHNT and CDR2 YYREEE come from the germline V gene (reference sequence). Trimming at V came to 0 bases and at J to 3 bases, leaving 2 bases not matched to a gene. The CDR3 nucleotides read TGTGCCAGCAGCTTGGGGACTAGCGCAACAGATACGCAGTATTTT. Translated, it gives CASSLGTSATDTQYF.

As concerns this clone: Other nucleotide sequences from this sample produce the same CDR3. J is TRBJ1-2 and V is TRBV20-1; D is unclear. CDR3 length: 9 residues. From germline, CDR1 is DFQATT and CDR2 SNEGSKA (reference sequence). The CDR3 DNA is TGCAGCGCCCCGGGGGGCTACACCTTC. This codes for CSAPGGYTF.

The chain uses TRBV2 and TRBJ2-2; D tentatively fits TRBD1 or TRBD2 (5 bases each). CDR1 and CDR2 (germline): SNHLY, FYNNEI. With 6 bases removed from V and 1 base from J, the gap between germline ends came to 12 bases. CDR3 length: 15 amino acids. DNA of the CDR3: TGTGCCAGCAGATTGGGGACGGGGAACACCGGGGAGCTGTTTTTT. This sequence encodes CASRLGTGNTGELFF.

In DNA, the CDR3 is TGTGCCAGCAGCCACCCGCGGACTAGACGGAATGAGCAGTTCTTC. Translating gives CASSHPRTRRNEQFF. The rearrangement links TRBV7-8 to TRBJ2-1; TRBD2 matches 7 bases. The germline V gene encodes CDR1 SGHVS and CDR2 FQNEAQ. The ends lost 5 bases at V and 7 bases at J; junction bases unmatched: 11. The CDR3 is 15 amino acids.

This chain joins TRBV5-8 and TRBJ1-1; no reliable D call. The germline gives CDR1 SGHTS, CDR2 YDEGEE. V shed 1 base and J shed 4 bases, with 17 bases lying between them. The CDR3 contains 16 residues. CDR3 nucleotide sequence: TGTGCCAGCAGCTTGCGGGGAGACGTAGGTGGCACTGAAGCTTTCTTT. Its translation: CASSLRGDVGGTEAFF.

The V gene is TRBV4-2, the J gene TRBJ2-7, with D perhaps TRBD1 (6 bases). This CDR3 has 15 residues. V lost 4 bases and J 6 bases, leaving 19 bases between the germline ends. CDR1 and CDR2 from the germline V gene are LGHNA and YNFKEQ. This CDR3 is CASSPLPGEGTEQYF. CDR3 nucleotide sequence: TGTGCCAGCAGCCCCCTCCCAGGGGAAGGTACCGAGCAGTACTTC.

The genes are TRBV6-5 and TRBJ2-7, with 11 nucleotides matching TRBD1. CDR1 is MNHEY and CDR2 is SVGAGI in the germline V gene. The CDR3 runs to 15 residues. V lost 2 bases, J lost 2 bases, and 2 bases stayed unmatched. The CDR3 loop is CASSYLGQGAYEQYF. For the CDR3, the DNA is TGTGCCAGCAGTTACCTGGGACAGGGGGCCTACGAGCAGTACTTC.

This clone appeared once. V gene TRBV2 combines with J gene TRBJ1-1; TRBD1 matches 7 bases. With 4 bases clipped from V and 3 bases from J, the junction kept 5 bases outside the gene matches. CDR1 is SNHLY, CDR2 FYNNEI, per germline. The CDR3 contains 14 residues. The CDR3 DNA is TGTGCCAGCAGTGTATCCAGGGGGGACACTGAAGCTTTCTTT. Residues: CASSVSRGDTEAFF.

V and J are TRBV6-6 and TRBJ2-7; D is undetermined. Looked up from germline, CDR1 is MNHNY and CDR2 is SVGAGI (reference sequence). Trimming removed 0 bases from V and 4 bases from J, with 4 bases in between. The CDR3 length is 12 residues. In DNA, the CDR3 is TGTGCCAGCAGTTACTCTCCTTACGAGCAGTACTTC. It translates to CASSYSPYEQYF.

This clone was detected a few times. This chain joins TRBV4-1 and TRBJ1-1; 7 nucleotides align to TRBD1. V was pared by 4 bases and J by 0 bases, with 2 bases of the junction left unmatched. CDR1 MGHRA and CDR2 YSYEKL come from the germline V gene. The length of the CDR3 is 14 residues. This CDR3 reads CASSPTGLNTEAFF. CDR3 in DNA: TGCGCCAGCAGCCCGACAGGGCTGAACACTGAAGCTTTCTTT.

This chain joins TRBV18 and TRBJ2-5, with 7 bases matching TRBD2. The J call is in doubt because the DNA end fits TRBJ2-7 better. Germline loops: CDR1 KGHSH, CDR2 LQKENI. The CDR3 totals 15 residues. The CDR3 protein is CASSPPVSGMYEQYF. Written as DNA, the CDR3 is TGTGCCAGCTCACCACCGGTAAGCGGGATGTACGAGCAGTACTTC.

The chain links TRBV5-4 to TRBJ2-7, with TRBD1 matching 9 bases. Trimming removed 4 bases from V and 1 base from J; junction bases left unmatched: 6. The germline gives CDR1 SGHNT, CDR2 YYREEE (reference sequence). This CDR3 has 15 amino acids. Here the CDR3 reads CASSEGQGRSYEQYF. CDR3 bases: TGTGCCAGCAGCGAAGGACAGGGGAGATCCTACGAGCAGTACTTC.

The sample holds a few counts of this clone. V is TRBV5-1 and J is TRBJ2-3; 7 positions agree with TRBD1. This CDR3 has 14 amino acids. CDR1 and CDR2 from the germline V gene are SGHRS and YFSETQ. J was trimmed by 6 bases and V by 0 bases; bases with no gene match: 4. The DNA for the CDR3 is TGCGCCAGCAGCTTGGGGCAGGGGGATGATACGCAGTATTTT. Its translation is CASSLGQGDDTQYF.

V usage is TRBV5-1 and J usage is TRBJ1-1; D possibly corresponds to TRBD1 (5 bases). Germline lookup yields CDR1 SGHRS and CDR2 YFSETQ. V was cut by 1 base and J by 0 bases, with 25 bases left in between. The CDR3 extends over 20 amino acids. CDR3 region: CASSLLSNIAGGHLNTEAFF. CDR3 nucleotide sequence: TGCGCCAGCAGCTTGCTTTCGAATATAGCGGGAGGACACTTGAACACTGAAGCTTTCTTT.

The chain uses TRBV5-4 and TRBJ1-2; no definite D call. The germline CDR1 and CDR2 sequences are SGHNT and YYREEE (reference sequence). V was clipped by 0 bases and J by 1 base, with 4 bases between them. The CDR3 spans 13 residues. CDR3 in DNA: TGTGCCAGCAGCTTGGACAGTAACTATGGCTACACCTTC. It translates to CASSLDSNYGYTF.

The V and J genes are TRBV5-5 and TRBJ2-7; weak D call: TRBD2 (5 bases). The V and J ends lost 1 base and 7 bases respectively, with 21 bases between them. The CDR3 is made up of 16 amino acids. In germline, CDR1 is SGHKS, CDR2 YYEKEE (reference sequence). CDR3: CASSLTGKTTLGEQYF. The CDR3, as DNA: TGTGCCAGCAGCTTGACTGGCAAGACTACCTTGGGGGAGCAGTACTTC.

The genes are TRBV6-5 and TRBJ2-7; possibly TRBD1 for D (7 bases). The CDR3 has 15 residues. V was cut by 5 bases and J by 2 bases, with 16 bases left in between. Germline V CDR1 and CDR2: MNHEY, SVGAGI. CDR3 sequence: CASSAKTGRPYEQYF. The CDR3 nucleotides are TGTGCCAGCAGTGCCAAGACAGGGAGGCCCTACGAGCAGTACTTC.

There are a few counts of this clone. V gene TRBV14 combines with J gene TRBJ1-2, with TRBD1 identical over 8 bases. Germline lookup yields CDR1 SGHDN and CDR2 FVKESK. The trim removed 5 bases at V and 6 bases at J, leaving 8 bases unmatched. This CDR3 comprises 14 residues. CDR3 region: CASSSGQGRDGYTF. The CDR3 DNA is TGTGCCAGCAGCTCCGGACAGGGACGGGATGGCTACACCTTC.

The chain combines TRBV27 with TRBJ2-1, with a weak D call TRBD2 (6 bases). The CDR3 sequence is 16 residues long. V was cut by 2 bases and J by 1 base, with 12 bases left in between. The germline V gene encodes CDR1 MNHEY and CDR2 SMNVEV (reference sequence). The CDR3 reads CASSLGAGRSYNEQFF. The CDR3 bases are TGTGCCAGCAGTTTAGGGGCAGGGAGGTCCTACAATGAGCAGTTCTTC.